The rows below give T cell receptor beta chains drawn from one sample of a study of control samples from healthy donors and cancer patients. This table comes from immunoSEQ multiplex PCR, and its TCRdb copy is limited to in-frame clones, with some not included. The sample shows 60,000 to 75,000 clones, almost 85% of them seen only once. Input material: blood. These receptors all stem from a man in his forties or fifties in good health. Both conserved end residues are part of each CDR3. D genes are given only for firm matches. Rows give clone size only sometimes, using once, few, many, or a class for an expanded clone.

d_gene: -
j_gene: TRBJ2-1
v_gene: TRBV7-8
abundance: -
CDR3nt: TGTGCCAGCAGCTTAGTTTACTACTACAATGAGCAGTTCTTC
CDR3aa: CASSLVYYYNEQFF

d_gene: TRBD1
j_gene: TRBJ2-1
v_gene: TRBV29-1
abundance: -
CDR3nt: TGCAGCGTAACCGACAGGGTGAATGGCAATGAGCAGTTCTTC
CDR3aa: CSVTDRVNGNEQFF

d_gene: -
j_gene: TRBJ1-2
v_gene: TRBV5-1
abundance: -
CDR3nt: TGCGCCAGCACCCAATTAACATATGGCTACACCTTC
CDR3aa: CASTQLTYGYTF

d_gene: TRBD1
j_gene: TRBJ1-1
v_gene: TRBV10-3
abundance: -
CDR3nt: TGTGCCATCAGATCACAGGGGGGCACTGAAGCTTTCTTT
CDR3aa: CAIRSQGGTEAFF

d_gene: -
j_gene: TRBJ2-1
v_gene: TRBV11-3
abundance: -
CDR3nt: TGTGCCAGCAGCTTAGATCGGAGTGAGCAGTTCTTC
CDR3aa: CASSLDRSEQFF

d_gene: -
j_gene: TRBJ1-6
v_gene: TRBV7-9
abundance: once
CDR3nt: TGTGCCAGCAGCCGCCCGGGGAGTAATTCACCCCTCCACTTT
CDR3aa: CASSRPGSNSPLHF

d_gene: -
j_gene: TRBJ2-7
v_gene: TRBV6-5
abundance: -
CDR3nt: TGTGCCAGCAGTCTCGGGACACCCTACGAGCAGTACTTC
CDR3aa: CASSLGTPYEQYF

d_gene: -
j_gene: TRBJ2-7
v_gene: TRBV19
abundance: -
CDR3nt: TGTGCCACAAACCAAAGGACTATGGCAGACAGAAAATACGAGCAGTACTTC
CDR3aa: CATNQRTMADRKYEQYF

d_gene: TRBD1
j_gene: TRBJ2-1
v_gene: TRBV11-2
abundance: few
CDR3nt: TGTGCCAGCAGTACACCGGGACAGAGTTTCGAGCAGTTCTTC
CDR3aa: CASSTPGQSFEQFF

d_gene: TRBD1
j_gene: TRBJ1-4
v_gene: TRBV19
abundance: -
CDR3nt: TGTGCCAGTGTTCCGGGACAGGCAGGAGAAAAACTGTTTTTT
CDR3aa: CASVPGQAGEKLFF

d_gene: -
j_gene: TRBJ2-7
v_gene: TRBV4-1
abundance: -
CDR3nt: TGCGCCAGCAGCCAAGATGACGGGTACTACGAGCAGTACTTC
CDR3aa: CASSQDDGYYEQYF

d_gene: -
j_gene: TRBJ2-1
v_gene: TRBV6-4
abundance: -
CDR3nt: TGTGCCAGCAGTGACTCGACGGTAGGAGTGAATGAGCAGTTCTTC
CDR3aa: CASSDSTVGVNEQFF

d_gene: -
j_gene: TRBJ2-3
v_gene: TRBV5-4
abundance: -
CDR3nt: TGTGCCAGCAGTTCCCTGGATACGCAGTATTTT
CDR3aa: CASSSLDTQYF

d_gene: -
j_gene: TRBJ2-1
v_gene: TRBV10-3
abundance: -
CDR3nt: TGTGCCATCAGGGGCACCCCTAGACAGGACGAGTACAATGAGCAGTTCTTC
CDR3aa: CAIRGTPRQDEYNEQFF

d_gene: TRBD1
j_gene: TRBJ1-1
v_gene: TRBV30
abundance: -
CDR3nt: TGTGCCTGGAGTGTAGGCCTATGGGGACAGCCGAACACTGAAGCTTTCTTT
CDR3aa: CAWSVGLWGQPNTEAFF

d_gene: TRBD1
j_gene: TRBJ1-2
v_gene: TRBV5-6
abundance: -
CDR3nt: TGTGCCAGCAGCTTGATAACAGGGGGACCTAAGGGCTATGGCTACACCTTC
CDR3aa: CASSLITGGPKGYGYTF

d_gene: -
j_gene: TRBJ1-2
v_gene: TRBV2
abundance: -
CDR3nt: TGTGCCAGCAGTGAATTGCGAGGGCGTGATGGCTACACCTTC
CDR3aa: CASSELRGRDGYTF

d_gene: -
j_gene: TRBJ1-6
v_gene: TRBV2
abundance: -
CDR3nt: TGTGCCAGCAGTGAGGGACAATTTAATTCACCCCTCCACTTT
CDR3aa: CASSEGQFNSPLHF

d_gene: -
j_gene: TRBJ2-2
v_gene: TRBV24-1
abundance: -
CDR3nt: TGTGCCACGATGGACAGAACCACCGGGGAGCTGTTTTTT
CDR3aa: CATMDRTTGELFF

d_gene: TRBD2
j_gene: TRBJ2-2
v_gene: TRBV30
abundance: -
CDR3nt: TGTGCCTGGAGTGCGGGACTAACGACCGCCACCGGGGAGCTGTTTTTT
CDR3aa: CAWSAGLTTATGELFF

d_gene: -
j_gene: TRBJ2-3
v_gene: TRBV4-3
abundance: -
CDR3nt: TGCGCCAGCAGCCAAGTATCAGCCACAGATACGCAGTATTTT
CDR3aa: CASSQVSATDTQYF

d_gene: -
j_gene: TRBJ1-5
v_gene: TRBV30
abundance: -
CDR3nt: TGTGCCTGGGGTTGGGGGGGGCGTCGCCAGCCCCAGCATTTT
CDR3aa: CAWGWGGRRQPQHF

d_gene: TRBD2
j_gene: TRBJ2-5
v_gene: TRBV3-1/TRBV3-2
abundance: -
CDR3nt: TGTGCCAGCAGCCGAATTCTTAGCGGGGGGGACCAAGAGACCCAGTACTTC
CDR3aa: CASSRILSGGDQETQYF

d_gene: -
j_gene: TRBJ2-7
v_gene: TRBV7-3
abundance: -
CDR3nt: TGTGCCAGCAGCTTAGAAGGCCAGGGGGGCTACGAGCAGTACTTC
CDR3aa: CASSLEGQGGYEQYF

d_gene: -
j_gene: TRBJ1-2
v_gene: TRBV27
abundance: -
CDR3nt: TGTGCCAGCAGCTGGACCGGGACAACTTATGGCTACACCTTC
CDR3aa: CASSWTGTTYGYTF

d_gene: -
j_gene: TRBJ1-2
v_gene: TRBV11-2
abundance: -
CDR3nt: TGTGCCAGCCGCCAACAGGGATTGGTTCATGATGGCTACACCTTC
CDR3aa: CASRQQGLVHDGYTF

d_gene: TRBD2
j_gene: TRBJ2-7
v_gene: TRBV3-1/TRBV3-2
abundance: -
CDR3nt: TGTGCCAGCATCCCGGCGGGAGCCCGATGCTCCGAGCAGTACTTC
CDR3aa: CASIPAGARCSEQYF

d_gene: TRBD1
j_gene: TRBJ1-5
v_gene: TRBV7-2
abundance: once
CDR3nt: TGTGCCAGCACCTCCATCTCAGGGGGCGCCGGTCAGCCCCAGCATTTT
CDR3aa: CASTSISGGAGQPQHF

d_gene: -
j_gene: TRBJ2-7
v_gene: TRBV2
abundance: -
CDR3nt: TGTGCCAGCAGCGAAGCTATCCGGTCAGGCGAGCAGTACTTC
CDR3aa: CASSEAIRSGEQYF

d_gene: -
j_gene: TRBJ1-2
v_gene: TRBV7-2
abundance: -
CDR3nt: TGTGCCAGCAGCTTGGGCTCGGAGGGCCACTATGGCTACACCTTC
CDR3aa: CASSLGSEGHYGYTF

d_gene: -
j_gene: TRBJ1-4
v_gene: TRBV23-1
abundance: -
CDR3nt: TGCGCCAGCTATCTGGGGGAAAAACTGTTTTTT
CDR3aa: CASYLGEKLFF

d_gene: TRBD1
j_gene: TRBJ2-3
v_gene: TRBV30
abundance: -
CDR3nt: TGTGCCTGGAGGCGAACAGGGGCTACTACCACAGATACGCAGTATTTT
CDR3aa: CAWRRTGATTTDTQYF

d_gene: TRBD2
j_gene: TRBJ2-1
v_gene: TRBV5-6
abundance: -
CDR3nt: TGTGCCAGCAGCTTGGTGGTGGGACTAGCGGGAGATGAGCAGTTCTTC
CDR3aa: CASSLVVGLAGDEQFF

d_gene: TRBD1
j_gene: TRBJ1-6
v_gene: TRBV15
abundance: once
CDR3nt: TGTGCCACCAGCAGAGGGAGGACAGGGGGCAGGGATTCACCCCTCCACTTT
CDR3aa: CATSRGRTGGRDSPLHF

d_gene: TRBD1
j_gene: TRBJ1-5
v_gene: TRBV6-5
abundance: few
CDR3nt: TGTGCCAGCAGTTACGGACAGGTGAATCAGCCCCAGCATTTT
CDR3aa: CASSYGQVNQPQHF

d_gene: -
j_gene: TRBJ2-2
v_gene: TRBV28
abundance: -
CDR3nt: TGTGCCAGCAGTTTATGGGGAAAAACCGGGGAGCTGTTTTTT
CDR3aa: CASSLWGKTGELFF

d_gene: -
j_gene: TRBJ1-3
v_gene: TRBV7-9
abundance: -
CDR3nt: TGTGCCAGCAGCTCGGACGGTGGAAACACCATATATTTT
CDR3aa: CASSSDGGNTIYF

d_gene: TRBD2
j_gene: TRBJ2-7
v_gene: TRBV11-1
abundance: -
CDR3nt: TGTGCCAGCAGCGTTGGCGGGGGGACCTCCTACGAGCAGTACTTC
CDR3aa: CASSVGGGTSYEQYF

d_gene: -
j_gene: TRBJ2-3
v_gene: TRBV5-4
abundance: -
CDR3nt: TGTGCCAGCAGCTTGAAGTTTGGGGTTGGCACAGATACGCAGTATTTT
CDR3aa: CASSLKFGVGTDTQYF

d_gene: -
j_gene: TRBJ1-2
v_gene: TRBV5-6
abundance: -
CDR3nt: TGTGCCAGCAGCCTGGACGGATTAGCTAACTATGGCTACACCTTC
CDR3aa: CASSLDGLANYGYTF

d_gene: TRBD1
j_gene: TRBJ2-1
v_gene: TRBV4-3
abundance: -
CDR3nt: TGCGCCAGCAGCCAAGAAGATCTCAGGGGGACGCTCTACAATGAGCAGTTCTTC
CDR3aa: CASSQEDLRGTLYNEQFF

d_gene: -
j_gene: TRBJ2-1
v_gene: TRBV19
abundance: -
CDR3nt: TGTGCCAGTAGTATCGACATATTCTCCTACAATGAGCAGTTCTTC
CDR3aa: CASSIDIFSYNEQFF

d_gene: -
j_gene: TRBJ2-7
v_gene: TRBV28
abundance: -
CDR3nt: TGTGCCAGCAGTTCCCCGGCGGCCTTCTACGAGCAGTACTTC
CDR3aa: CASSSPAAFYEQYF

d_gene: -
j_gene: TRBJ1-6
v_gene: TRBV6-5
abundance: -
CDR3nt: TGTGCCAGCAGTTCTGTATCGGGACGGGATAATTCACCCCTCCACTTT
CDR3aa: CASSSVSGRDNSPLHF

d_gene: TRBD2
j_gene: TRBJ2-5
v_gene: TRBV10-3
abundance: -
CDR3nt: TGTGCCATCAGTGCGACTAGCGGGGCCCAAGAGACCCAGTACTTC
CDR3aa: CAISATSGAQETQYF

d_gene: -
j_gene: TRBJ1-3
v_gene: TRBV29-1
abundance: -
CDR3nt: TGCAGCGTTGCCCAGACAGAAGTCCACACCATATATTTT
CDR3aa: CSVAQTEVHTIYF

d_gene: -
j_gene: TRBJ1-2
v_gene: TRBV27
abundance: -
CDR3nt: TGTGCCAGCTTCTCCCCCCATAACGGGATGTATGGCTACACCTTC
CDR3aa: CASFSPHNGMYGYTF

d_gene: TRBD1
j_gene: TRBJ1-1
v_gene: TRBV19
abundance: -
CDR3nt: TGTGCCAGTAGGCGACAGGGGGCGAACACTGAAGCTTTCTTT
CDR3aa: CASRRQGANTEAFF

d_gene: -
j_gene: TRBJ1-6
v_gene: TRBV11-2
abundance: -
CDR3nt: TGTGCCAGCAGCTTACTTAACAGGGCGAATAATTCACCCCTCCACTTT
CDR3aa: CASSLLNRANNSPLHF

d_gene: TRBD1
j_gene: TRBJ2-3
v_gene: TRBV19
abundance: -
CDR3nt: TGTGCCAGTAGTATGGCAGGACAGGGAATAGATACGCAGTATTTT
CDR3aa: CASSMAGQGIDTQYF

d_gene: -
j_gene: TRBJ1-1
v_gene: TRBV5-1
abundance: -
CDR3nt: TGCGCCAGCAGCTACCTGGAGGCCGGGGGCACTGAAGCTTTCTTT
CDR3aa: CASSYLEAGGTEAFF

d_gene: -
j_gene: TRBJ1-5
v_gene: TRBV5-6
abundance: -
CDR3nt: TGTGCCAGCAGCTTGTTGTCGGGGGCGCAGAATCAGCCCCAGCATTTT
CDR3aa: CASSLLSGAQNQPQHF

d_gene: TRBD2
j_gene: TRBJ2-1
v_gene: TRBV3-1/TRBV3-2
abundance: -
CDR3nt: TGTGCCAGCAGCCATCTCCCGGCGGGGGGCTCCTACAATGAGCAGTTCTTC
CDR3aa: CASSHLPAGGSYNEQFF

d_gene: TRBD2
j_gene: TRBJ2-3
v_gene: TRBV4-1
abundance: -
CDR3nt: TGCGCCAGCAGCCAAGATACTGGGGTAGCGGGGGCCCCTGGCACAGATACGCAGTATTTT
CDR3aa: CASSQDTGVAGAPGTDTQYF